The clone carrying this T cell receptor (beta chain) has a handful of counts. Its antigen is not known. Libraries were prepared by immunoSEQ multiplex PCR; TCRdb keeps only in-frame clonotypes and omits some of them. The table includes around 88,000 clones, about 80% detected once. The time point denotes: baseline, week 1 (first vaccination visit). Treatment: pre-vaccination baseline after standard-of-care therapy. Each of the donors came in with new WHO grade 3 or 4 astrocytomas that were IDH1-mutant and ATRX-lost. The sample comes from a study of a mutant IDH1 vaccine in newly diagnosed glioma. Study-wide background: Antecedent treatment encompassed radiotherapy, temozolomide, or their combination; the majority received both.

Study-wide results and caveats: A vaccine-induced immune response developed in 93.3% of the patients.

The CDR3 has 13 amino acids. Trimming cost V 9 bases and J 3 bases; bases outside gene matches: 7. CDR1 and CDR2 from the germline V gene are ENHRY and SYGVKD. The sequence was collected from a man aged 40-55 years with glioma. The source was PBMCs, collected from a glioma patient treated with radiotherapy, temozolomide or both. The chain employs TRBV10-3 and TRBJ2-7; 8 bases are a match to TRBD1. CDR3 sequence reads: CAMKDRGNYEQYF. The CDR3 bases are TGTGCCATGAAAGACAGGGGAAACTACGAGCAGTACTTC.